This TCR beta chain appears in the sequencing data of a study of blood T cell repertoires in COVID-19. TCRdb's table, derived via immunoSEQ multiplex PCR, lists solely in-frame clones and lacks some. The repertoire has a few hundred thousand clones, roughly 90% of them found once; the top ten carry 1%. CDR1 is SGHKS and CDR2 is YYEKEE in the germline V gene (reference sequence). This CDR3 spans 13 amino acids. Trimming removed 3 bases from V and 5 bases from J, with 10 bases in between. What was sequenced was PBMCs or T cells enriched from blood (not recorded which). The receptor's source is a woman aged 25 to 39 who had recovered from COVID-19. The V gene is TRBV5-5, the J gene TRBJ2-3, with D possibly TRBD1 on 6 matching bases. CDR3 amino acids: CASSSWTEDTQYF. The CDR3 DNA is TGTGCCAGCAGCTCCTGGACAGAAGATACGCAGTATTTT.